This is a list of T cell receptor beta chains from one sample in a study of CD8+ T cells in alopecia areata. Produced via immunoSEQ multiplex PCR; TCRdb's table is partial and in-frame only. This table has some 160,000 clones, more than 55% appearing once. What was sequenced was CD8+ T cells sorted from blood. The receptors shown here come from a human donor in good health. CDR3s include the opening cysteine and the closing phenylalanine or tryptophan. The D gene is left open where the match is weak. Rows give clone size only sometimes, using once, few, many, or a class for an expanded clone.

NA	TRBV18	NA	TRBJ1-5	TGTGCCAGCTCTCCCGAAGAGGGAAGAAGCAATCAGCCCCAGCATTTT	CASSPEEGRSNQPQHF
NA	TRBV7-9	few	TRBJ2-7	TGTGCCAGCAGCCCCAAGGGAACCTACGAGCAGTACTTC	CASSPKGTYEQYF
TRBD1	TRBV15	NA	TRBJ1-5	TGTGCCACCAGCAGAGTTCAGGGGGTCACTCAGCCCCAGCATTTT	CATSRVQGVTQPQHF
TRBD1	TRBV7-9	few	TRBJ2-1	TGTGCCAGCAGCACCGCTTCCGGGACAGAATACAATGAGCAGTTCTTC	CASSTASGTEYNEQFF
TRBD1	TRBV2	NA	TRBJ2-1	TGTGCCAGCACTTCGGGACAGGGACAGGATGAGCAGTTCTTC	CASTSGQGQDEQFF
TRBD1	TRBV14	NA	TRBJ2-1	TGTGCCAGCAGCCCGGACAGGGGGCCAAATGAGCAGTTCTTC	CASSPDRGPNEQFF
NA	TRBV29-1	few	TRBJ1-2	TGCAGCGTTGACAGCCGGGATCATGGCTACACCTTC	CSVDSRDHGYTF
NA	TRBV6-1	NA	TRBJ1-5	TGTGCCAGCAGTGAAGTGGGGTCAGGGCAGCCCCAGCATTTT	CASSEVGSGQPQHF
NA	TRBV2	NA	TRBJ2-7	TGTGCCAGCAGTGAAGCGAAAGGAGGGTTCTACGAGCAGTACTTC	CASSEAKGGFYEQYF
NA	TRBV4-2	many	TRBJ2-1	TGTGCCAGCAGCCCCATGTTGAGGGTAGGCAATGAGCAGTTCTTC	CASSPMLRVGNEQFF
NA	TRBV7-9	NA	TRBJ2-2	TGTGCCAGCAGCTTGGGGGCTACCGGGGAGCTGTTTTTT	CASSLGATGELFF
NA	TRBV6-5	NA	TRBJ2-5	TGTGCCAGCAGTTATTCGCTCTCCAGGGAGACCCAGTACTTC	CASSYSLSRETQYF
NA	TRBV27	NA	TRBJ2-3	TGTGCCAGCAGTTTATCGAAAGGAGATACGCAGTATTTT	CASSLSKGDTQYF
NA	TRBV7-8	NA	TRBJ2-7	TGTGCCAGCAGGGAGGGACCCAGCTACGAGCAGTACTTC	CASREGPSYEQYF
NA	TRBV15	few	TRBJ2-1	TGTGCCACCAGCAGAGATAGGGACTTCAACAATGAGCAGTTCTTC	CATSRDRDFNNEQFF
TRBD2	TRBV19	NA	TRBJ2-7	TGTGCCAGTAGTTCCGGGACTAGCGGCTACGAGCAGTACTTC	CASSSGTSGYEQYF
NA	TRBV30	NA	TRBJ2-1	TGTGCCTGGAGTTCCAGCTCCTACAATGAGCAGTTCTTC	CAWSSSSYNEQFF
NA	TRBV2	NA	TRBJ2-2	TGTGCCAGCCTCGCCGGGGAGCTGTTTTTT	CASLAGELFF
TRBD2	TRBV4-1	NA	TRBJ2-1	TGCGCCAGCAGCCAAGATGGCGGGAGGGCCGGTGAGCAGTTCTTC	CASSQDGGRAGEQFF
NA	TRBV9	NA	TRBJ1-2	TGTGCCAGCAGCGTGAAGGGGGCTAACTATGGCTACACCTTC	CASSVKGANYGYTF
NA	TRBV9	NA	TRBJ2-3	TGTGCCAGCAGCGTAGTGGGGGCCAGCACAGATACGCAGTATTTT	CASSVVGASTDTQYF
NA	TRBV30	once	TRBJ1-2	TGTGCCTGGAGTGCGATGGGTTACTATGGCTACACCTTC	CAWSAMGYYGYTF
NA	TRBV15	NA	TRBJ1-4	TGTGCCACCAGCGTCAGGGGTGAAAAACTGTTTTTT	CATSVRGEKLFF
NA	TRBV9	NA	TRBJ2-3	TGTGCCAGCAGCGTAGATGGCAGACTCACAGATACGCAGTATTTT	CASSVDGRLTDTQYF
NA	TRBV11-2	NA	TRBJ2-7	TGTGCCAGCAGCGGAGCCGGGACCTCCTACGAGCAGTACTTC	CASSGAGTSYEQYF
NA	TRBV29-1	few	TRBJ2-1	TGCAGCGCAGTCTTAAGGGGAAGAGCGCTCTACAATGAGCAGTTCTTC	CSAVLRGRALYNEQFF
NA	TRBV7-9	NA	TRBJ2-7	TGTGCCAGCAGCTTAGAGGTCGGGGGAACCTACGAGCAGTACTTC	CASSLEVGGTYEQYF
NA	TRBV27	once	TRBJ1-1	TGTGCCAGCAGTATTTACAAAGACACTGAAGCTTTCTTT	CASSIYKDTEAFF
TRBD1	TRBV27	NA	TRBJ2-3	TGTGCCAGCAGTTTAATGTGGGGGGACAGGGGGCTTACAGATACGCAGTATTTT	CASSLMWGDRGLTDTQYF
NA	TRBV14	NA	TRBJ1-1	TGTGCCAGCAGCCAATGGGGGAAAGAGAACACTGAAGCTTTCTTT	CASSQWGKENTEAFF
NA	TRBV25-1	few	TRBJ2-1	TGTGCCAGCAGTGAAGGAGGGGCTCAGTTCTTC	CASSEGGAQFF
NA	TRBV20-1	NA	TRBJ1-1	TGCAGTGCTAGCACCGGGATAGAAGCTTTCTTT	CSASTGIEAFF
NA	TRBV28	NA	TRBJ2-7	TGTGCCAGCAGTTTCACCGCCTACGAGCAGTACTTC	CASSFTAYEQYF
NA	TRBV29-1	NA	TRBJ2-1	TGCAGCGTTGAGGGGGGGCAGGACAGACAGTACAATGAGCAGTTCTTC	CSVEGGQDRQYNEQFF
NA	TRBV28	NA	TRBJ2-7	TGTGCCAGCAGTCCCGGACCGCGATACGAGCAGTACTTC	CASSPGPRYEQYF
NA	TRBV20-1	NA	TRBJ1-2	TGCAGTGCTAGCGATTCTCGCGGCTACACCTTC	CSASDSRGYTF
NA	TRBV5-4	NA	TRBJ2-6	TGTGCCAGCAGCCGGGATGGACCCCTCTCTGGGGCCAACGTCCTGACTTTC	CASSRDGPLSGANVLTF
NA	TRBV5-1	NA	TRBJ2-7	TGCGCCAGCAGCTTCGGCAGGGGCTACGAGCAGTACTTC	CASSFGRGYEQYF
NA	TRBV29-1	NA	TRBJ2-1	TGCAGCGTTGAAGAAGGTTTTGAGCAGTTCTTC	CSVEEGFEQFF
TRBD2	TRBV5-1	NA	TRBJ2-3	TGCGCCAGCAGTTATAGCGGGGCCGATACGCAGTATTTT	CASSYSGADTQYF
NA	TRBV29-1	few	TRBJ2-1	TGCAGCGTTGAAGAGTGGCCGGACTACAATGAGCAGTTCTTC	CSVEEWPDYNEQFF
NA	TRBV7-9	many	TRBJ2-7	TGTGCCAGCAGCTTAGGACCACAAGGCCAGCAGTACTTC	CASSLGPQGQQYF
NA	TRBV7-9	few	TRBJ2-5	TGTGCCAGCGGGGGGATGGAGACCCAGTACTTC	CASGGMETQYF
NA	TRBV27	NA	TRBJ2-2	TGTGCCAGCAGTTTGAACACCGGGGAGCTGTTTTTT	CASSLNTGELFF
TRBD1	TRBV9	NA	TRBJ2-7	TGTGCCAGCAGCGTGGCGTCAGGGGGCTCGGGCGAGCAGTACTTC	CASSVASGGSGEQYF
NA	TRBV2	many	TRBJ2-1	TGTGCCAGCAGGAGCGGGCTAGCGTCTTCCTACAATGAGCAGTTCTTC	CASRSGLASSYNEQFF
TRBD1	TRBV27	few	TRBJ2-2	TGTGCCAGCAGTTTAGGGACAGGGGGCAGCACCGGGGAGCTGTTTTTT	CASSLGTGGSTGELFF
NA	TRBV15	NA	TRBJ2-7	TGTGCCACCAGAGGGGACGCCCCCTACGAGCAGTACTTC	CATRGDAPYEQYF
NA	TRBV4-1	once	TRBJ2-2	TGCGCCAGCAGCCAAGATGTGGGAGTAGCCGGGGAGCTGTTTTTT	CASSQDVGVAGELFF